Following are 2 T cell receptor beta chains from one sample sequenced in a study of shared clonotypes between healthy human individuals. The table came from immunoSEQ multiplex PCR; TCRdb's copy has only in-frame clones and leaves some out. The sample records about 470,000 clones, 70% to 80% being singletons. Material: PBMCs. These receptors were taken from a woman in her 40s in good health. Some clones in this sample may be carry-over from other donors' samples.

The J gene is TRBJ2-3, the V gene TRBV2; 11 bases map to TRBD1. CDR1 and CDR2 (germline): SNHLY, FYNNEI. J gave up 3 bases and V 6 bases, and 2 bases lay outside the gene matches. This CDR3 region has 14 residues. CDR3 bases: TGTGCCAGCAGCCGGGACAGGGGGACAGATACGCAGTATTTT. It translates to CASSRDRGTDTQYF. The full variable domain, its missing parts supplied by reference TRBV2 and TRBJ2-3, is EPEVTQTPSHQVTQMGQEVILRCVPISNHLYFYWYRQILGQKVEFLVSFYNNEISEKSEIFDDQFSVERPDGSNFTLKIRSTKLEDSAMYFCASSRDRGTDTQYFGPGTRLTVL.

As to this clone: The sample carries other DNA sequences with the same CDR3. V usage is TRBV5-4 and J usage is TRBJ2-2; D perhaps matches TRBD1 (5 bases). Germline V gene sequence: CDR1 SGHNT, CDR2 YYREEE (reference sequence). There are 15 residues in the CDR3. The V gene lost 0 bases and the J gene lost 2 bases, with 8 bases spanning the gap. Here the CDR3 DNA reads TGTGCCAGCAGCTTGGGTGGGGCCAACACCGGGGAGCTGTTTTTT. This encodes CASSLGGANTGELFF.